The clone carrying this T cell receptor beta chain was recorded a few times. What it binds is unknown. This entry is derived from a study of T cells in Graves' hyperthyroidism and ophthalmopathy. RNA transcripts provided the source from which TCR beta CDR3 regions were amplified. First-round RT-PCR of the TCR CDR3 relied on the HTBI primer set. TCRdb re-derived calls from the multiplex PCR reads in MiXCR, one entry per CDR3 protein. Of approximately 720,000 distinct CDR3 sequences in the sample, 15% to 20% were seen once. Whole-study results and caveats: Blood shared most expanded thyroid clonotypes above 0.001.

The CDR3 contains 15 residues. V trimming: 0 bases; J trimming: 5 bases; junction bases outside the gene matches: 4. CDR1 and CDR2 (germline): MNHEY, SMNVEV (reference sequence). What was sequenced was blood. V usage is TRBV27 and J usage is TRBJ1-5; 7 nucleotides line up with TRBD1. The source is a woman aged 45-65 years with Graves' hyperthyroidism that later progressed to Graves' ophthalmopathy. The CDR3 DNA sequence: TGTGCCAGCAGTTTATCGGAGGGGGCGGATCAGCCCCAGCATTTT. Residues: CASSLSEGADQPQHF.